Frequency places the clone carrying this T cell receptor beta chain as medium-sized (0.01 to 0.1%). The antigen remains unidentified. With the read ending 3 residues before the CDR3 end, the germline J gene is used to fill in that end. Measured with immunoSEQ multiplex PCR; TCRdb has only the in-frame clones, and not every one. The sample totals 48,000 or so clones; its top ten clones hold around 1.6%. These data belong to a study of T cells in women clearing cervical HPV infection. Study details: Case blood drawn at lesion detection; control blood after infection cleared.

Study observations and caveats: TRBV6-7 abundance was lower in cases than controls (roughly 0.11% versus 0.16%). CIN3+ cases had significantly higher TCR richness than controls; evenness did not differ.

The J segment lost 1 base and the V segment lost 5 bases, leaving 1 base of the junction unmatched. Per germline, CDR1 SGHTA and CDR2 FQGNSA. CDR3 length: 14 residues. This receptor was obtained from a woman between 18 and 70 years old with a cervical HPV16 infection that either progressed to CIN3+ or cleared (not recorded which). The chain is built from TRBV7-2 and TRBJ1-5, with TRBD1 matching over 8 bases. The sequenced sample consisted of blood buffy coat. CDR3 amino acids: CASSQGASNQPQHF. The part of the CDR3 DNA that was read is TGTGCCAGCAGCCAGGGGGCGAGCAATCAGCCC.